The next 15 T cell receptor beta chains were all read from a single sample in a study of blood T cell repertoires in COVID-19. The protocol was immunoSEQ multiplex PCR, while the TCRdb copy is restricted to in-frame clones and leaves out a portion. The repertoire holds about 130,000 clones, with approximately 86% as singletons. The sequenced sample was PBMCs or T cells enriched from blood (not recorded which). These receptors were collected from a woman between 50 and 59 years old who had recovered from COVID-19.

The chain combines TRBV27 with TRBJ1-2; 11 positions match TRBD1. V was pared by 3 bases and J by 3 bases, with 9 bases of the junction left unmatched. CDR3 length: 17 residues. Germline V gene data show CDR1 as MNHEY and CDR2 as SMNVEV (reference sequence). The CDR3 loop reads CASSFGTGGPRDYGYTF. CDR3 in DNA: TGTGCCAGCAGTTTTGGGACAGGGGGGCCCCGGGACTATGGCTACACCTTC.

This sequence joins TRBV27 and TRBJ1-1; D is uncertain. The CDR3 loop spans 14 amino acids. Per the germline V gene, CDR1 is MNHEY and CDR2 is SMNVEV (reference sequence). Trimming took 6 bases from V and 6 from J, leaving 17 bases between them. The DNA for the CDR3 is TGTGCCAGCAGCTTCTCGGGATCTCTCGCTGAAGCTTTCTTT. This encodes CASSFSGSLAEAFF.

The genes are TRBV15 and TRBJ1-1, with 9 bases fitting TRBD1. V shed 2 bases, J shed 6 bases, and the junction held 4 bases outside the gene matches. CDR1 is LNHNV, CDR2 YYDKDF, per germline (reference sequence). The CDR3 is 14 residues long. CDR3 amino acids: CATSRWGQGAEAFF. CDR3 bases: TGTGCCACCAGCAGATGGGGACAGGGCGCTGAAGCTTTCTTT.

This sequence joins TRBV29-1 and TRBJ2-5; D may be TRBD2 (6 bases). Trimming took off 7 bases at V and 4 bases at J, with 10 bases between the two ends. This CDR3 spans 11 amino acids. Per germline, CDR1 SQVTM and CDR2 ANQGSEA. In nucleotides, the CDR3 is TGCAGCGGAGGGACTTCAGAGACCCAGTACTTC. Residues: CSGGTSETQYF.

The chain uses TRBV18 and TRBJ1-6; no clear D. V shed 0 bases and J shed 10 bases, with 7 bases lying between them. The CDR3 spans 13 residues. The V gene's germline CDR1 is KGHSH and CDR2 LQKENI. In nucleotides, the CDR3 is TGTGCCAGCTCACCACCCTTCGTCTCACCCCTCCACTTT. Translated, it gives CASSPPFVSPLHF.

The chain carries TRBV4-1 and TRBJ2-1; D is uncertain. V was shortened by 0 bases and J by 8 bases, with 5 bases between the two germline ends. This CDR3 is 12 amino acids long. The V gene's germline CDR1 is MGHRA and CDR2 YSYEKL. In DNA, the CDR3 is TGCGCCAGCAGCCAAGACTCCCATGAGCAGTTCTTC. The encoded protein is CASSQDSHEQFF.

DNA for the CDR3: TGTGCCAGCGAAGTGAGCTCCTATAATTCACCCCTCCACTTT. Amino acids: CASEVSSYNSPLHF. The genes are TRBV7-9 and TRBJ1-6; no reliable D call. V gave up 8 bases and J gave up 0 bases, with 8 bases separating them. Germline V gene data show CDR1 as SEHNR and CDR2 as FQNEAQ (reference sequence). The CDR3 has 14 residues. Full variable domain (outside the CDR3, taken from reference TRBV7-9 and TRBJ1-6): DTGVSQNPRHKITKRGQNVTFRCDPISEHNRLYWYRQTLGQGPEFLTYFQNEAQLEKSRLLSDRFSAERPKGSFSTLEIQRTEQGDSAMYLCASEVSSYNSPLHFGNGTRLTVT.

The V gene is TRBV27, the J gene TRBJ2-2, with TRBD1 matching 7 bases. The CDR3 totals 16 residues. V shed 3 bases, J shed 1 base, and the junction held 5 bases outside the gene matches. The germline V gene encodes CDR1 MNHEY and CDR2 SMNVEV (reference sequence). In nucleotides, the CDR3 is TGTGCCAGCAGTTTGACAGGGCGTAAGAACACCGGGGAGCTGTTTTTT. Its protein product is CASSLTGRKNTGELFF.

This clone was detected once. The genes are TRBV5-6 and TRBJ2-2, with TRBD2 identical over 8 bases. The V gene end was trimmed by 0 bases and the J gene end by 5 bases; junction bases not matched to a gene: 6. In germline, CDR1 is SGHDT, CDR2 YYEEEE. This CDR3 comprises 16 residues. The chain's CDR3 is CASSLEGLARTGELFF. The CDR3 region has the DNA TGTGCCAGCAGCTTGGAAGGACTAGCCAGGACCGGGGAGCTGTTTTTT. Together with reference TRBV5-6 and TRBJ2-2, the CDR3 gives the full variable domain: DAGVTQSPTHLIKTRGQQVTLRCSPKSGHDTVSWYQQALGQGPQFIFQYYEEEERQRGNFPDRFSGHQFPNYSSELNVNALLLGDSALYLCASSLEGLARTGELFFGEGSRLTVL.

The J gene is TRBJ2-7, the V gene TRBV4-1; 9 bases fit TRBD1. J gave up 2 bases and V 5 bases, and 4 bases lay outside the gene matches. The germline V gene has CDR1 MGHRA and CDR2 YSYEKL. CDR3 length: 14 residues. The CDR3 region is CASSKGQGTYEQYF. DNA for the CDR3: TGCGCCAGCAGCAAAGGACAGGGGACCTACGAGCAGTACTTC.

The chain combines TRBV30 with TRBJ2-5; 9 positions match TRBD2. There are 16 residues in the CDR3. V trimming: 0 bases; J trimming: 4 bases; junction bases outside the gene matches: 9. Per germline, CDR1 GTSNPN and CDR2 SVGIG (reference sequence). The CDR3 reads CAWSVRDGSGRETQYF. The CDR3 region has the DNA TGTGCCTGGAGTGTACGTGATGGTAGCGGGAGAGAGACCCAGTACTTC.

In its sample, this clone was seen a few times. The V and J genes are TRBV7-8 and TRBJ2-7; 8 nucleotides line up with TRBD1. The germline V gene has CDR1 SGHVS and CDR2 FQNEAQ. V was clipped by 5 bases and J by 2 bases; unmatched bases: 5. The CDR3 spans 14 residues. CDR3: CASSTTGVTYEQYF. In DNA, the CDR3 is TGTGCCAGCAGCACGACAGGGGTAACCTACGAGCAGTACTTC.

The rearrangement uses TRBV4-3 and TRBJ2-3, with D perhaps matching TRBD1 (5 bases). Deletions cut 0 bases from V and 0 bases from J, with 16 bases between. This CDR3 comprises 18 residues. Germline V gene lookup returns CDR1 LGHNA and CDR2 YSLEER. CDR3 region: CASSQDRQGRSSTDTQYF. CDR3 bases: TGCGCCAGCAGCCAAGATCGGCAGGGAAGATCTAGCACAGATACGCAGTATTTT.

The chain uses TRBV5-8 and TRBJ1-5; D is possibly TRBD1 (6 bases). Per the germline V gene, CDR1 is SGHTS and CDR2 is YDEGEE. CDR3 length equals 15 residues. V gave up 0 bases and J gave up 0 bases, with 7 bases separating them. The DNA for the CDR3 is TGTGCCAGCAGCTTGGGGACAGATAGCAATCAGCCCCAGCATTTT. Translating gives CASSLGTDSNQPQHF.

The rearrangement uses TRBV3-1 (or the pseudogene TRBV3-2) and TRBJ2-2; D is unresolved. CDR3 size: 14 residues. V was pared by 4 bases and J by 3 bases, with 9 bases between. Per germline, CDR1 LGHDT and CDR2 YNNKEL (reference sequence). This chain's CDR3 is CASSLSSYTGELFF. CDR3 coding DNA: TGTGCCAGCAGCCTGTCCAGTTACACCGGGGAGCTGTTTTTT.